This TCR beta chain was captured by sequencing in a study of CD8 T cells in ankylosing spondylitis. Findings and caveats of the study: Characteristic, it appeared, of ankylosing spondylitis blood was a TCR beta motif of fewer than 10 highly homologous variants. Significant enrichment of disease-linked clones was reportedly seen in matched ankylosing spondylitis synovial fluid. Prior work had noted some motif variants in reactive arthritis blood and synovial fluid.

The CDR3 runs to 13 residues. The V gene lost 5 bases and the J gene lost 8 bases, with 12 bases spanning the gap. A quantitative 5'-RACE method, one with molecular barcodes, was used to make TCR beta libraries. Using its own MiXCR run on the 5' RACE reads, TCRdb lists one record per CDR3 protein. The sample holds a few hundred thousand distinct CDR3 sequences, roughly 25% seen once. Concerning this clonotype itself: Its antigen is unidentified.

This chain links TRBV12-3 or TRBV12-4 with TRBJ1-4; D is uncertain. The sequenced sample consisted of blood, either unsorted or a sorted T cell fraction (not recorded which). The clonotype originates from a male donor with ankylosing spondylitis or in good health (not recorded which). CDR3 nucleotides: TGTGCCAGCAGTGCCCGGGTGGGCGAAAAACTGTTTTTT. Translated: CASSARVGEKLFF.